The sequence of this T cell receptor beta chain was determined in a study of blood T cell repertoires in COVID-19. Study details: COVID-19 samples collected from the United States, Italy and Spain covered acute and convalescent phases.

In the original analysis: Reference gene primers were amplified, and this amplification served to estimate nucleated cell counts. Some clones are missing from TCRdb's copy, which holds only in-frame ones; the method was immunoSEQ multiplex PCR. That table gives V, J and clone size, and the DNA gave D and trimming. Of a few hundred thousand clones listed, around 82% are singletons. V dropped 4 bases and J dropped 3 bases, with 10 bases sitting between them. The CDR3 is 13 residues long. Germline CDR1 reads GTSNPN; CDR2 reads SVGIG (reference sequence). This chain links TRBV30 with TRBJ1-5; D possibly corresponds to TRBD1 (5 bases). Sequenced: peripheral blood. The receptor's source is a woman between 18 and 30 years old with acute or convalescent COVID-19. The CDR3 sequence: CAWTRGANQPQHF. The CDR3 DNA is TGTGCCTGGACAAGGGGCGCCAATCAGCCCCAGCATTTT.